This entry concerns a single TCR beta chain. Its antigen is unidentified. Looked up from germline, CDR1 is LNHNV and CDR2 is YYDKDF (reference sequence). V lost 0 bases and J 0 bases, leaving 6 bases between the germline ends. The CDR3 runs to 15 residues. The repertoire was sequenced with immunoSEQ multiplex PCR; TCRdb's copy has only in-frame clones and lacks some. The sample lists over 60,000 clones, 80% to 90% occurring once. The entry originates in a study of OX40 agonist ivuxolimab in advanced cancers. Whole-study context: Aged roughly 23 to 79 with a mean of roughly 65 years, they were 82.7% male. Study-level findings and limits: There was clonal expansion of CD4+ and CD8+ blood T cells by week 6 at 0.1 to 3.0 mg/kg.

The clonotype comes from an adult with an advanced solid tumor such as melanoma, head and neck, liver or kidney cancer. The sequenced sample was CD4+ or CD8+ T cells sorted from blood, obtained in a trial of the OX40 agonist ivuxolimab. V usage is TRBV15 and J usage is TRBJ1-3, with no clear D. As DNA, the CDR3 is TGTGCCACCAGCAGAGATCGGGACTCTGGAAACACCATATATTTT. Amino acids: CATSRDRDSGNTIYF.